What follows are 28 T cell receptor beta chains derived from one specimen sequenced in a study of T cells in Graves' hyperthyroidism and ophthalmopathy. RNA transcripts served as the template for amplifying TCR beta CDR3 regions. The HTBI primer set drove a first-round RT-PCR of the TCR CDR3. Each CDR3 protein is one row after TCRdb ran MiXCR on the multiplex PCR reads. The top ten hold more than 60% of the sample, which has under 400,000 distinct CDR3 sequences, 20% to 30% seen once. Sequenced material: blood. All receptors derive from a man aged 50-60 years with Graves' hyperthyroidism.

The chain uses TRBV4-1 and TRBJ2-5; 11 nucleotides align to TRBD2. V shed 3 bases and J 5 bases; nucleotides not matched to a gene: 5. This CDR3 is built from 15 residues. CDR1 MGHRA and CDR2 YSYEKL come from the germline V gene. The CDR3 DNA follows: TGCGCCAGCAGCCAGTTACTAGCGGGAGTTGAGACCCAGTACTTC. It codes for CASSQLLAGVETQYF.

The DNA of the CDR3 is TGTGCCAGTAGTCCACAGGGGCCCCAAGAGACCCAGTACTTC. This sequence encodes CASSPQGPQETQYF. The chain carries TRBV19 and TRBJ2-5; 7 positions agree with TRBD1. J was trimmed by 1 base and V by 5 bases; bases with no gene match: 4. The CDR3 is made up of 14 amino acids. CDR1 is LNHDA, CDR2 SQIVND, per germline (reference sequence).

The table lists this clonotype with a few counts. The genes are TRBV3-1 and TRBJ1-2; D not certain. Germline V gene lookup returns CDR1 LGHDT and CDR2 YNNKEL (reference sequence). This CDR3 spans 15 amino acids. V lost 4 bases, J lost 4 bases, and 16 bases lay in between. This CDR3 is CASSRDESTGYGYTF. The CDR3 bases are TGTGCCAGCAGCCGCGATGAATCCACGGGCTATGGCTACACCTTC.

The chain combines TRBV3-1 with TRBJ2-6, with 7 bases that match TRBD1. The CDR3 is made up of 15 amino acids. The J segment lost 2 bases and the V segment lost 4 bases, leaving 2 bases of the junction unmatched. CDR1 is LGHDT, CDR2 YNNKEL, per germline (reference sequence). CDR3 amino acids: CASSPTGAGANVLTF. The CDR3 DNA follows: TGTGCCAGCAGCCCTACAGGGGCTGGGGCCAACGTCCTGACTTTC.

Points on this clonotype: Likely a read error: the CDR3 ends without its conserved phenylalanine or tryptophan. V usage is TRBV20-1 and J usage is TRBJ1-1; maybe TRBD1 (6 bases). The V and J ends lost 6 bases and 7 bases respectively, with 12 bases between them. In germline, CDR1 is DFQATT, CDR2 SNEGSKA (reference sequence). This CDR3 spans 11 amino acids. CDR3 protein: CSASQGIEAFY. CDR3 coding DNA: TGCAGTGCAAGTCAGGGGATTGAAGCTTTCTAT.

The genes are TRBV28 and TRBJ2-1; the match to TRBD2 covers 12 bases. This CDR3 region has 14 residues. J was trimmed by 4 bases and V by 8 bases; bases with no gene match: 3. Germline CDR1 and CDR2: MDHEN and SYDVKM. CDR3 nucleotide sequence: TGTGCCAGCCGGACTAGCGGGAAATACAATGAGCAGTTCTTC. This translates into CASRTSGKYNEQFF.

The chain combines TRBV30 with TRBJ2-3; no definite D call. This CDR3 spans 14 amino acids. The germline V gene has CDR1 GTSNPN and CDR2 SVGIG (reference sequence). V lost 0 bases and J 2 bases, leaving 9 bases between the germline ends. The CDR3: CAWSVESNTDTQYF. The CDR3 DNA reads TGTGCCTGGAGTGTAGAGTCGAACACAGATACGCAGTATTTT.

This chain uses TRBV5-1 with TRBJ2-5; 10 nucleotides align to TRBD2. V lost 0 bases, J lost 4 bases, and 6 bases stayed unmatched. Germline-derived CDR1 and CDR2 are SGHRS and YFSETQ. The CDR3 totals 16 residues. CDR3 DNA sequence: TGCGCCAGCAGCTTGGCAATAGCGGGAGGTGGAGAGACCCAGTACTTC. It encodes CASSLAIAGGGETQYF.

The CDR3 here is CSVEAFVQGQKNNEQFF. The CDR3, as DNA: TGCAGCGTTGAAGCATTTGTGCAGGGCCAAAAGAACAATGAGCAGTTCTTC. This chain connects TRBV29-1 to TRBJ2-1; TRBD1 is a possible D gene (5 bases). This CDR3 is 17 amino acids long. Per the germline V gene, CDR1 is SQVTM and CDR2 is ANQGSEA. V was cut by 1 base and J by 5 bases, with 21 bases left in between.

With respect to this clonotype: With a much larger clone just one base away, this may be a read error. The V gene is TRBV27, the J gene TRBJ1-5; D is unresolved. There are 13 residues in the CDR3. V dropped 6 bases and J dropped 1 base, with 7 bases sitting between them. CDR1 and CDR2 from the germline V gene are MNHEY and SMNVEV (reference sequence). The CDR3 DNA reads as TGTGCCAGCAGAGGACCGAGCAATCAGCCCCAGCATTTT. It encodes CASRGPSNQPQHF.

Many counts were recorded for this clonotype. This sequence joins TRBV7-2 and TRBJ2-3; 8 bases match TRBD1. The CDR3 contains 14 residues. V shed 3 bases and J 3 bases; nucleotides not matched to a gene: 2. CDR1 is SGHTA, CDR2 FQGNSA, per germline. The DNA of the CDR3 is TGTGCCAGCAGCTTTACAGGGGGTACAGATACGCAGTATTTT. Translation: CASSFTGGTDTQYF.

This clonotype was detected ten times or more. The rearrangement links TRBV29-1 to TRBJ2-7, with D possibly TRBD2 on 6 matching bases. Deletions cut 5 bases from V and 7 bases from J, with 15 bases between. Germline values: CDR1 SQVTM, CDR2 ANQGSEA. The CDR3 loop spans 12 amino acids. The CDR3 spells CSVYIYAGEQYF. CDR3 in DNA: TGCAGCGTTTACATCTACGCGGGGGAGCAGTACTTC.

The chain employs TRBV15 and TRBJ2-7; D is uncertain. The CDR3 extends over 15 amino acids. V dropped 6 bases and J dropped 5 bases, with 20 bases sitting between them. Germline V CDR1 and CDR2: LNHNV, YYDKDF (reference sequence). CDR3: CATSGGGGASHEQYF. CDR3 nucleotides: TGTGCCACCAGTGGCGGTGGCGGCGCATCCCACGAGCAGTACTTC.

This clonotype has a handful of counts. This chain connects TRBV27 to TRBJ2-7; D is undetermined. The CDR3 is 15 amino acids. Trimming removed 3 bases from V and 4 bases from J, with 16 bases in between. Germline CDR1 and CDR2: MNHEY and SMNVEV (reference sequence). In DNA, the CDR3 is TGTGCCAGCAGTTTGGTTGGGTTGGGCAAATACGAGCAGTACTTC. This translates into CASSLVGLGKYEQYF.

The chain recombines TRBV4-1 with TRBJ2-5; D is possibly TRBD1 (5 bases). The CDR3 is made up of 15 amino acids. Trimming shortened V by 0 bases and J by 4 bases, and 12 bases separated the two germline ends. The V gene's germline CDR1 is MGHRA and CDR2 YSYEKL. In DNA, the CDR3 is TGCGCCAGCAGCCAAGAAAGTCGCAGGGTAGAGACCCAGTACTTC. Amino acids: CASSQESRRVETQYF.

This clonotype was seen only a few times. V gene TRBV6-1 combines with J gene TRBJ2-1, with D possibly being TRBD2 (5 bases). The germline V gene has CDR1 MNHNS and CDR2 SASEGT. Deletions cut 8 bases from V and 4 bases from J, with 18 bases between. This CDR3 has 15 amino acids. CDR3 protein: CASVTKFYEYNEQFF. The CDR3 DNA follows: TGTGCCAGCGTGACTAAGTTCTACGAGTACAATGAGCAGTTCTTC.

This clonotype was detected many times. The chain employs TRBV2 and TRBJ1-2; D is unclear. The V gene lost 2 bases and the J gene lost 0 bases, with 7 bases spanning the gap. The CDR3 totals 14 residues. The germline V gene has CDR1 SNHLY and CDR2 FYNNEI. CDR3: CASSESGANYGYTF. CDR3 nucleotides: TGTGCCAGCAGTGAATCGGGAGCTAACTATGGCTACACCTTC.

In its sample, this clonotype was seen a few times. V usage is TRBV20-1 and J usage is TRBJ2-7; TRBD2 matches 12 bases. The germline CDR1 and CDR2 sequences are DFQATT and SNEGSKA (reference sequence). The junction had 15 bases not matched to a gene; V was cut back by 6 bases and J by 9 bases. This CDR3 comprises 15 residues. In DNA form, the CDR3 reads TGCAGTGCCGAACCTGGGGCTAGCGGGAGGGCAGGGCAGTACTTC. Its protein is CSAEPGASGRAGQYF.

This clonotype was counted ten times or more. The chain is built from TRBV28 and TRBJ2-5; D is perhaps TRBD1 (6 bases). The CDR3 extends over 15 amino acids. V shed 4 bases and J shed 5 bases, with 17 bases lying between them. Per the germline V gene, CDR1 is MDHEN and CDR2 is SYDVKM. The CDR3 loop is CASSSMLGAAETQYF. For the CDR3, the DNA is TGTGCCAGCAGTTCGATGCTGGGGGCCGCGGAGACCCAGTACTTC. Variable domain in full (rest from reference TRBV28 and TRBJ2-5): DVKVTQSSRYLVKRTGEKVFLECVQDMDHENMFWYRQDPGLGLRLIYFSYDVKMKEKGDIPEGYSVSREKKERFSLILESASTNQTSMYLCASSSMLGAAETQYFGPGTRLLVL.

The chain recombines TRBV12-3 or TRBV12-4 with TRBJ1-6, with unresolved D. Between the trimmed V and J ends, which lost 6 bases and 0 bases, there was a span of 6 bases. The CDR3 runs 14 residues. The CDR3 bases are TGTGCCAGCAGAGCTAGCTCCTATAATTCACCCCTCCACTTT. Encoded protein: CASRASSYNSPLHF.

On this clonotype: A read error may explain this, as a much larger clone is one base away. The CDR3 region is CATGRHTDTQYF. The CDR3 nucleotides read TGTGCCACGGGTAGGCACACAGATACGCAGTATTTT. The chain links TRBV6-2 or TRBV6-3 to TRBJ2-3; no clear D gene. Germline CDR1 MNHEY, CDR2 SVGEGT. V dropped 10 bases and J dropped 2 bases, with 10 bases sitting between them. The CDR3 spans 12 residues.

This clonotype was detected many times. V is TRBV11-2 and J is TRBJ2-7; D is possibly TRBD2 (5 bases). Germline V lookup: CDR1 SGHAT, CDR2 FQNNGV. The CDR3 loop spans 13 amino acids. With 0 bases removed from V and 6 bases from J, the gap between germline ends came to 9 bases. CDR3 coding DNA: TGTGCCAGCAGCTTAGATCTGGAGGCCGAGCAGTACTTC. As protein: CASSLDLEAEQYF.

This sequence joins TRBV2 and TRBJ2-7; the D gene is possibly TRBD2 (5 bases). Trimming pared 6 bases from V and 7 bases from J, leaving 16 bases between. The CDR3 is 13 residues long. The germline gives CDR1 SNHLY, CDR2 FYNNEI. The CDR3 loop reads CASRNDYLVEQYF. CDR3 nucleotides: TGTGCCAGCAGAAATGACTACCTCGTGGAGCAGTACTTC.

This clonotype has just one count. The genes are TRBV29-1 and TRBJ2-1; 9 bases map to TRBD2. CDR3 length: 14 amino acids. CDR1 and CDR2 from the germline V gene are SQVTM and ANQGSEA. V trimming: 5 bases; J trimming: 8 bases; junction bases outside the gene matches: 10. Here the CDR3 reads CSVYSGRSYDEQFF. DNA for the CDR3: TGCAGCGTTTATAGCGGGAGATCATACGATGAGCAGTTCTTC.

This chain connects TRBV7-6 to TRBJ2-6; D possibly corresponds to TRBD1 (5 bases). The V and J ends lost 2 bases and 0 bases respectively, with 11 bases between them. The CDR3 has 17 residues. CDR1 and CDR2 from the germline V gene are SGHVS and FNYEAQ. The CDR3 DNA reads TGTGCCAGCAGCTTAAGCAGGGTTGACTCTGGGGCCAACGTCCTGACTTTC. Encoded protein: CASSLSRVDSGANVLTF.

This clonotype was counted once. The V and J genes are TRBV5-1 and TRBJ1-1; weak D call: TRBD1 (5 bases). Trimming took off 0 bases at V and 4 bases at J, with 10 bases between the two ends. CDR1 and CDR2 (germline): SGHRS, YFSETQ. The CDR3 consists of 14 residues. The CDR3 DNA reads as TGCGCCAGCAGCTTGGAGGGCAGGGCCACTGAAGCTTTCTTT. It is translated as CASSLEGRATEAFF.

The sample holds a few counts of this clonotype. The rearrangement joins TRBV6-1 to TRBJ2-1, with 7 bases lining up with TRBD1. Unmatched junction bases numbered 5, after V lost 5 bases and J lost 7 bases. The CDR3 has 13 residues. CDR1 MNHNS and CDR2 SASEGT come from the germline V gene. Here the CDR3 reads CASSYTGENEQFF. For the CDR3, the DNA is TGTGCCAGCAGTTATACAGGGGAAAATGAGCAGTTCTTC.

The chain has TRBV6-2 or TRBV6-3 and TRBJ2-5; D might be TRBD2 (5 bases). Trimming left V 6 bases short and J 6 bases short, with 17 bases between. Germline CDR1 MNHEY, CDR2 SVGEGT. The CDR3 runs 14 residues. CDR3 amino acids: CASSDGVGSKTQYF. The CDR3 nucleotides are TGTGCCAGCAGCGACGGGGTGGGTTCGAAGACCCAGTACTTC.